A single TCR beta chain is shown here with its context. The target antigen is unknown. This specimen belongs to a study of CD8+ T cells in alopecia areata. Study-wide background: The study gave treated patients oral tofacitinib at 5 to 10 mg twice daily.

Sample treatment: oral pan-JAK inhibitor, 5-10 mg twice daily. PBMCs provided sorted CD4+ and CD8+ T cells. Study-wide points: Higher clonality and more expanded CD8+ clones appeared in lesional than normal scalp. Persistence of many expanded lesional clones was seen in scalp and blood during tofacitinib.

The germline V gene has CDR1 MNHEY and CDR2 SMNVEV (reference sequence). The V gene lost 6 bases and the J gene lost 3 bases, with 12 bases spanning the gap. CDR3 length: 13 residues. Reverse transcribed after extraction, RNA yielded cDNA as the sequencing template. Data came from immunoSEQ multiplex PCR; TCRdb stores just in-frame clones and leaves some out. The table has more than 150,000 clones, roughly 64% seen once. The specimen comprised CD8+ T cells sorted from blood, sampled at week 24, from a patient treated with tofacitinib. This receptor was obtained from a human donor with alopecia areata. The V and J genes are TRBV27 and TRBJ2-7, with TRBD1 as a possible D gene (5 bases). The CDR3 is CASSLGLDYEQYF. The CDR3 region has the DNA TGTGCCAGCAGCCTGGGGCTAGACTACGAGCAGTACTTC.